These T cell receptor beta chains were read from a single sample in a study of blood T cell repertoires in COVID-19. The method was immunoSEQ multiplex PCR; TCRdb's version includes in-frame clones alone and lacks a portion of them. This sample has approximately 380,000 clones, with 85% found just once. Sequenced input: peripheral blood. The receptor set was obtained from a woman under 30 with acute or convalescent COVID-19. Both conserved end residues are part of each CDR3. D genes are given only for firm matches. Not every row has a clone size; where given, it reads once, few, many or a size class.

len | j_gene | abundance | d_gene | v_gene | CDR3aa | CDR3nt
12 | TRBJ2-1 | - | - | TRBV19 | CASSPRQDEQFF | TGTGCCAGTAGTCCCCGACAGGATGAGCAGTTCTTC
13 | TRBJ2-7 | - | - | TRBV19 | CASSAKGVYEQYF | TGTGCCAGTAGCGCGAAGGGAGTCTACGAGCAGTACTTC
14 | TRBJ1-1 | - | - | TRBV30 | CAWSVHRVDTEAFF | TGTGCCTGGAGTGTCCACAGGGTCGACACTGAAGCTTTCTTT
14 | TRBJ2-7 | - | TRBD2 | TRBV24-1 | CATTGTSGKYEQYF | TGTGCCACCACCGGGACTAGCGGGAAATACGAGCAGTACTTC
13 | TRBJ1-2 | - | TRBD1 | TRBV5-1 | CASRPDRDYGYTF | TGCGCCAGCAGACCCGACAGGGACTATGGCTACACCTTC
16 | TRBJ1-2 | - | TRBD1 | TRBV5-4 | CASSFRPRGQNYGYTF | TGTGCCAGCAGCTTTCGACCGCGGGGACAGAACTATGGCTACACCTTC
13 | TRBJ2-4 | once | - | TRBV21-1 | CARWDRLKNIQYF | TGTGCCAGGTGGGACAGACTCAAAAACATTCAGTACTTC
14 | TRBJ2-7 | - | - | TRBV19 | CASSIRQVGDEQYF | TGTGCCAGTAGTATTCGACAGGTCGGCGACGAGCAGTACTTC
17 | TRBJ2-2 | few | TRBD1 | TRBV25-1 | CASSRFSGQGAPGELFF | TGTGCCAGCAGTCGTTTTTCGGGACAGGGGGCGCCCGGGGAGCTGTTTTTT
15 | TRBJ1-1 | - | - | TRBV5-6 | CASSLDPRQESEAFF | TGTGCCAGCAGCTTGGACCCTCGACAGGAATCTGAAGCTTTCTTT
13 | TRBJ1-6 | - | - | TRBV2 | CASREGRVSPLHF | TGTGCCAGCAGGGAGGGCAGGGTAAGCCCCCTCCACTTT
14 | TRBJ1-2 | - | - | TRBV7-9 | CASSPGSGHYGYTF | TGTGCCAGCAGCCCGGGATCGGGTCACTATGGCTACACCTTC
14 | TRBJ1-4 | once | - | TRBV28 | CASSFAGFEEKLFF | TGTGCCAGCAGTTTTGCGGGCTTCGAGGAAAAACTGTTTTTT
15 | TRBJ2-3 | many | TRBD2 | TRBV10-3 | CAISPRTSATDTQYF | TGTGCCATCAGTCCCCGGACTAGCGCCACAGATACGCAGTATTTT
20 | TRBJ1-5 | few | - | TRBV2 | CASSEEGEARNLYSNQPQHF | TGTGCCAGCAGTGAAGAGGGAGAAGCCAGAAACCTCTATAGCAATCAGCCCCAGCATTTT
18 | TRBJ2-5 | once | TRBD2 | TRBV5-5 | CASSPGLAGEGYQETQYF | TGTGCCAGCAGCCCGGGACTAGCGGGAGAGGGGTACCAAGAGACCCAGTACTTC
15 | TRBJ2-7 | - | TRBD2 | TRBV2 | CASSDGLAGIYEQYF | TGTGCCAGCAGTGATGGACTAGCGGGCATATACGAGCAGTACTTC
13 | TRBJ2-7 | - | - | TRBV19 | CASSIRGLDEQYF | TGTGCCAGTAGTATCCGTGGGCTGGACGAGCAGTACTTC
15 | TRBJ2-6 | - | - | TRBV6-1 | CASTGRGSGANVLTF | TGTGCCAGTACCGGACGAGGGTCCGGGGCCAACGTCCTGACTTTC
15 | TRBJ2-7 | - | TRBD1 | TRBV28 | CASSIRGTETYEQYF | TGTGCCAGCAGTATCCGAGGGACAGAAACCTACGAGCAGTACTTC
14 | TRBJ2-7 | - | TRBD1 | TRBV7-2 | CASSLIGTGYEQYF | TGTGCCAGCAGCTTAATAGGGACAGGGTACGAGCAGTACTTC
16 | TRBJ1-6 | - | TRBD1 | TRBV27 | CASSLTQGVVSSPLHF | TGTGCCAGCAGTTTGACACAGGGGGTTGTAAGTTCACCCCTCCACTTT
16 | TRBJ2-7 | - | TRBD1 | TRBV24-1 | CATSAESGQGLYEQYF | TGTGCCACCAGTGCGGAATCGGGACAGGGCCTCTACGAGCAGTACTTC
14 | TRBJ2-7 | once | TRBD1 | TRBV2 | CASSEGRGPYEQYF | TGTGCCAGCAGTGAGGGCAGGGGGCCCTACGAGCAGTACTTC
15 | TRBJ2-3 | - | - | TRBV5-1 | CASSLEPVGTDTQYF | TGCGCCAGCAGCTTGGAACCGGTGGGCACAGATACGCAGTATTTT
14 | TRBJ1-2 | - | - | TRBV5-1 | CASSFGGTNYGYTF | TGCGCCAGCAGCTTTGGCGGAACTAACTATGGCTACACCTTC
16 | TRBJ1-3 | - | TRBD1 | TRBV5-1 | CASSLEGQGDGNTIYF | TGCGCCAGCAGCCTGGAGGGACAGGGGGACGGAAACACCATATATTTT
16 | TRBJ2-1 | once | TRBD1 | TRBV10-2 | CASKDRDRGDYNEQFF | TGCGCCAGCAAGGACCGGGACAGGGGGGATTACAATGAGCAGTTCTTC
12 | TRBJ1-1 | - | - | TRBV10-2 | CASSDSDRWAFF | TGCGCCAGCAGTGACTCCGACAGGTGGGCTTTCTTT
15 | TRBJ1-3 | - | - | TRBV7-7 | CASSSTEGAGNTIYF | TGTGCCAGCAGCTCCACAGAGGGGGCTGGAAACACCATATATTTT
13 | TRBJ2-7 | once | - | TRBV7-2 | CASSSGPEGEQYF | TGTGCCAGCAGCTCTGGACCGGAGGGCGAGCAGTACTTC
15 | TRBJ2-3 | - | - | TRBV10-1 | CASSESGFSTDTQYF | TGCGCCAGCAGTGAAAGCGGCTTTAGCACAGATACGCAGTATTTT
16 | TRBJ1-2 | - | TRBD1 | TRBV7-9 | CASSLGSGGLAYGYTF | TGTGCCAGCAGCTTAGGATCAGGGGGACTCGCCTATGGCTACACCTTC
15 | TRBJ1-6 | - | TRBD1 | TRBV5-6 | CASSLQGAIGSPLHF | TGTGCCAGCAGCTTGCAGGGGGCAATCGGATCACCCCTCCACTTT
14 | TRBJ1-4 | - | - | TRBV28 | CASSLQGRNEKLFF | TGTGCCAGCAGTCTTCAGGGGCGAAATGAAAAACTGTTTTTT
14 | TRBJ2-7 | - | - | TRBV28 | CASSSRVIAYEQYF | TGTGCCAGCAGTTCCAGGGTAATAGCCTACGAGCAGTACTTC
13 | TRBJ2-3 | - | - | TRBV5-4 | CASSQRLADTQYF | TGTGCCAGCAGCCAACGACTGGCAGATACGCAGTATTTT
14 | TRBJ1-1 | - | - | TRBV28 | CASTSGGRNTEAFF | TGTGCCAGCACTTCTGGGGGGAGGAACACTGAAGCTTTCTTT
17 | TRBJ1-2 | - | - | TRBV4-1 | CASSQDVWGGADYGYTF | TGCGCCAGCAGCCAAGATGTATGGGGGGGCGCCGACTATGGCTACACCTTC
14 | TRBJ2-7 | - | TRBD1 | TRBV4-1 | CASSPGQGAYEQYF | TGCGCCAGCAGCCCGGGACAGGGGGCCTACGAGCAGTACTTC
15 | TRBJ1-2 | once | TRBD1 | TRBV27 | CATRDRGRINYGYTF | TGTGCCACCCGGGACAGGGGAAGGATCAACTATGGCTACACCTTC
16 | TRBJ1-4 | - | - | TRBV19 | CASSIGTGTAIEKLFF | TGTGCCAGTAGTATCGGTACGGGGACTGCGATTGAAAAACTGTTTTTT
13 | TRBJ2-7 | few | - | TRBV2 | CASNRDIPYEQYF | TGTGCCAGCAATAGGGACATCCCCTACGAGCAGTACTTC
15 | TRBJ2-1 | - | - | TRBV30 | CAWSQDGESYNEQFF | TGTGCCTGGAGTCAAGACGGGGAATCCTACAATGAGCAGTTCTTC
11 | TRBJ1-1 | - | - | TRBV30 | CAWMRSRAAFF | TGTGCCTGGATGCGGTCCCGCGCGGCTTTCTTT
14 | TRBJ1-1 | - | - | TRBV27 | CASSYQGFSTEAFF | TGTGCCAGCAGTTATCAGGGGTTTAGCACTGAAGCTTTCTTT
14 | TRBJ1-1 | - | TRBD1 | TRBV9 | CASAAGGRNTEAFF | TGTGCCAGCGCCGCAGGGGGACGGAACACTGAAGCTTTCTTT
14 | TRBJ2-1 | - | - | TRBV5-4 | CASSLGPLRYEQFF | TGTGCCAGCAGCTTGGGGCCTCTCCGTTATGAGCAGTTCTTC
19 | TRBJ1-4 | - | TRBD1 | TRBV5-1 | CASSLHGTGGRRGNEKLFF | TGCGCCAGCAGCTTACACGGGACAGGGGGCAGAAGAGGTAATGAAAAACTGTTTTTT
13 | TRBJ2-7 | - | - | TRBV6-5 | CASADRVGGEQYF | TGTGCCAGCGCTGACAGGGTGGGGGGCGAGCAGTACTTC
14 | TRBJ1-1 | - | TRBD1 | TRBV25-1 | CASRMTGRNTEAFF | TGTGCCAGCAGAATGACAGGGCGGAACACTGAAGCTTTCTTT
13 | TRBJ1-1 | - | TRBD1 | TRBV27 | CASRQGINTEAFF | TGTGCCAGCAGACAGGGGATTAACACTGAAGCTTTCTTT
13 | TRBJ1-6 | - | TRBD1 | TRBV30 | CASGQGAWSPLHF | TGTGCCTCCGGTCAGGGGGCTTGGTCACCCCTCCACTTT
15 | TRBJ2-3 | - | - | TRBV11-2 | CASSLQTQATDTQYF | TGTGCCAGCAGCTTGCAAACGCAGGCCACAGATACGCAGTATTTT
17 | TRBJ2-3 | - | TRBD2 | TRBV11-2 | CASSPWTSGSVADTQYF | TGTGCCAGCAGCCCCTGGACTAGCGGGAGTGTTGCAGATACGCAGTATTTT
15 | TRBJ1-1 | - | - | TRBV19 | CASSPPGLMNTEAFF | TGTGCCAGTAGTCCTCCGGGACTGATGAACACTGAAGCTTTCTTT
15 | TRBJ1-1 | - | TRBD1 | TRBV4-1 | CASSQAWAGGTQAFF | TGCGCCAGCAGCCAAGCCTGGGCAGGGGGTACTCAAGCTTTCTTT